This TCR beta chain came from a study of blood T cell repertoires in COVID-19. In the study overall: From the United States, Italy and Spain came samples of acute and convalescent COVID-19.

A Seattle source enrolled patients during active infection and followed them longitudinally. Deletions cut 6 bases from V and 1 base from J, with 9 bases between. This CDR3 region has 13 residues. Germline V gives CDR1 LGHDT, CDR2 YNNKEL (reference sequence). Generated by immunoSEQ multiplex PCR, the TCRdb table keeps only in-frame clones and is missing some. The sample lists fewer than 600,000 clones; roughly nine tenths were seen once. Turning to this clone: The same CDR3 can be traced to other DNA sequences in this sample.

Material: peripheral blood. V gene TRBV3-1 (or the pseudogene TRBV3-2) combines with J gene TRBJ1-1; no firm D call. The sequence was obtained from a man between 18 and 29 years old with COVID-19, enrolled during active disease. CDR3 sequence reads: CASSLGENTEAFF. The CDR3 DNA follows: TGTGCCAGCAGTCTGGGAGAGAACACTGAAGCTTTCTTT.